This TCR beta chain came from a study of T cells after yellow fever vaccination. Study-level results: The secondary response peaked faster, at day 5 versus 15, but was weaker. Primary-vaccination clones mostly resurfaced post-booster (nearly 97% CD4, just under 90% CD8). Contaminants from the bulk population, in the form of abundant clonotypes, could be found in FACS-sorted repertoires.

The germline V gene has CDR1 SGHAT and CDR2 FQNNGV. Trimming took off 5 bases at V and 0 bases at J, with 10 bases between the two ends. CDR3 size: 15 residues. TCRdb reprocessed the 5' RACE reads via MiXCR and lists one record per CDR3 protein. This table holds about 330,000 distinct CDR3 sequences, roughly 8% found once. This clonotype was counted only a few times. Antigen specificity is unknown. Sequenced material: PBMCs, taken more than 40 days after the first yellow fever vaccination. The rearrangement joins TRBV11-2 to TRBJ2-2; D not certain. This receptor was taken from a man between 18 and 35 years old who received the YFV17D yellow fever vaccine. The CDR3 DNA follows: TGTGCCAGCAGCCCGTTTATGGCGAACACCGGGGAGCTGTTTTTT. The encoded protein is CASSPFMANTGELFF.